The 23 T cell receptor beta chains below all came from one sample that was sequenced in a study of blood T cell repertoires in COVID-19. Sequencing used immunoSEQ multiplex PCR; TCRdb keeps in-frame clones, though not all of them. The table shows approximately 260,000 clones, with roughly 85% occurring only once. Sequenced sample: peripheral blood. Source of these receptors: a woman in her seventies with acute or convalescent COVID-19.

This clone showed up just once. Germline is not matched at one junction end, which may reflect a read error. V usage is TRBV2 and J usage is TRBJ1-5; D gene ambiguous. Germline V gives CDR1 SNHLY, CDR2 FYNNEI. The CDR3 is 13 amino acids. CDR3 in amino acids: CASKVQVDQPQHF. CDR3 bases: TGTGCAAGCAAGGTGCAGGTCGATCAGCCCCAGCATTTT.

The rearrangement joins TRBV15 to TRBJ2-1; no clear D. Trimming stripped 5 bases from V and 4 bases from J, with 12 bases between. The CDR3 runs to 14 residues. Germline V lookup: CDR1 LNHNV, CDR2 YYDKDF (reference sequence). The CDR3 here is CATSPGRKYNEQFF. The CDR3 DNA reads TGTGCCACCAGCCCTGGGCGAAAATACAATGAGCAGTTCTTC.

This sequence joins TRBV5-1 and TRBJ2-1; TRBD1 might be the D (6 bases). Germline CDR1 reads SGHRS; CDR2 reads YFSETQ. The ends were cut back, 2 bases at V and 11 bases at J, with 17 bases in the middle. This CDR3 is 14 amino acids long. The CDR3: CASSLKGEGQKQFF. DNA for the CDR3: TGCGCCAGCAGCTTAAAGGGAGAAGGACAGAAGCAGTTCTTC.

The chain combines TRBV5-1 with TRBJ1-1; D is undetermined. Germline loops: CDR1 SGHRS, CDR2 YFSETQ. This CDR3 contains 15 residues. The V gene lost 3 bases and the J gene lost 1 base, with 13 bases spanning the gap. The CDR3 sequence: CASSSQAPTNTEAFF. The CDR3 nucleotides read TGCGCCAGCAGCTCCCAGGCACCCACGAACACTGAAGCTTTCTTT.

The CDR3, as DNA: TGTGCCAGCGCCCTCGCGATATCGAACACCGGGGAGCTGTTTTTT. Its translation: CASALAISNTGELFF. The chain joins TRBV6-5 to TRBJ2-2; no clear D. The CDR3 spans 15 residues. The germline V gene has CDR1 MNHEY and CDR2 SVGAGI. Deletions cut 8 bases from V and 0 bases from J, with 13 bases between.

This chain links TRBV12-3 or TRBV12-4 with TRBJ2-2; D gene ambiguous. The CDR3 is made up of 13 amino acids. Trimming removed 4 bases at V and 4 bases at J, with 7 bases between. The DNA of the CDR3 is TGTGCCAGCAGTTACAGTACCACCGGGGAGCTGTTTTTT. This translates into CASSYSTTGELFF.

In DNA form, the CDR3 reads TGCGCCAGCAGCTTGGGTGGACAGAACTATGGCTACACCTTC. Protein sequence: CASSLGGQNYGYTF. The genes are TRBV5-1 and TRBJ1-2, with D possibly TRBD1 on 6 matching bases. V dropped 0 bases and J dropped 2 bases, with 8 bases sitting between them. The CDR3 runs to 14 residues. In germline, CDR1 is SGHRS, CDR2 YFSETQ.

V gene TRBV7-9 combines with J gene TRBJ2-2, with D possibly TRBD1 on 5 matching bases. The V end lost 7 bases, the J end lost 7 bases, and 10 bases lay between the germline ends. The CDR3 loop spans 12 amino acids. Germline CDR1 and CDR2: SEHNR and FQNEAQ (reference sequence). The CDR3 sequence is CASNPGIGELFF. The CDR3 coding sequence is TGTGCCAGCAATCCAGGGATCGGGGAGCTGTTTTTT.

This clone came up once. The CDR3 bases are TGTGCCAGCAGCTTGGGAGGACAGGGGGTCGGCTACACCTTC. It translates to CASSLGGQGVGYTF. The chain links TRBV5-8 to TRBJ1-2; 10 bases match TRBD1. After removal of 0 bases from V and 8 bases from J, the junction contained 4 bases not matched to a gene. Germline CDR1 and CDR2: SGHTS and YDEGEE. This CDR3 has 14 amino acids.

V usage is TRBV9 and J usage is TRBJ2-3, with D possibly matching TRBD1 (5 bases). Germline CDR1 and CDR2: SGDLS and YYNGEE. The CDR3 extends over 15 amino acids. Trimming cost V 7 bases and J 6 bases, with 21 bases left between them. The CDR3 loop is CASLTRAGYSDTQYF. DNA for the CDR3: TGTGCCAGCCTCACCAGGGCAGGTTACTCCGATACGCAGTATTTT.

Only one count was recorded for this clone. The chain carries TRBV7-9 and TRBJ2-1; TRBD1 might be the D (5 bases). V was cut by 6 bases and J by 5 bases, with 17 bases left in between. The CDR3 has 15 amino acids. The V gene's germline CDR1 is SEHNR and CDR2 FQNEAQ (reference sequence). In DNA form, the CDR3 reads TGTGCCAGCAGTCAGACTGGGAAAGGGGACAATGAGCAGTTCTTC. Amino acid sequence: CASSQTGKGDNEQFF.

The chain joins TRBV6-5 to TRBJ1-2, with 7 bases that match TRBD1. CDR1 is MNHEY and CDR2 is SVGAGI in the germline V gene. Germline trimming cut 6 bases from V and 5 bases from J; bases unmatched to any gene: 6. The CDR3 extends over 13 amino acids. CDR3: CASRLGTAYGYTF. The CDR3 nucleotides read TGTGCCAGCAGGTTAGGGACAGCTTATGGCTACACCTTC.

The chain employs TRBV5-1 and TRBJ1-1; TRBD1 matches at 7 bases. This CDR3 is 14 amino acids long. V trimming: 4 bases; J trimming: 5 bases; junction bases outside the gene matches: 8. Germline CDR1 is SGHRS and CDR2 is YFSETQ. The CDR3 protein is CASSVTTGQTEAFF. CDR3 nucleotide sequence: TGCGCCAGCAGCGTGACGACAGGGCAGACTGAAGCTTTCTTT.

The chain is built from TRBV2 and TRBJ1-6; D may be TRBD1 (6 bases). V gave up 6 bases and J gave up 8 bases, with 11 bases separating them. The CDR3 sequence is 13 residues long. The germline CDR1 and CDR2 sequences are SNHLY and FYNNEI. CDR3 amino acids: CASSTGSDSPLHF. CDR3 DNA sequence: TGTGCCAGCAGCACAGGGTCGGATTCACCCCTCCACTTT.

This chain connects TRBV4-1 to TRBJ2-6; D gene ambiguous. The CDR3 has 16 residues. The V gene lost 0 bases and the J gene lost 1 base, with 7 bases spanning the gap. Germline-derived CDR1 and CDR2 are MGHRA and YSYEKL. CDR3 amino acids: CASSQDMRSGANVLTF. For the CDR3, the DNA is TGCGCCAGCAGCCAAGATATGCGATCTGGGGCCAACGTCCTGACTTTC.

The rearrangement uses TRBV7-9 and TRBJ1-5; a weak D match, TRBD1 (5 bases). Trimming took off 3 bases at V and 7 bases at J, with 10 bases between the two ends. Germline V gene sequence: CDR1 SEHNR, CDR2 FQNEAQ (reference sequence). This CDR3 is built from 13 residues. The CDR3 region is CASSLRGGQPQHF. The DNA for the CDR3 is TGTGCCAGCAGCTTGAGGGGAGGGCAGCCCCAGCATTTT.

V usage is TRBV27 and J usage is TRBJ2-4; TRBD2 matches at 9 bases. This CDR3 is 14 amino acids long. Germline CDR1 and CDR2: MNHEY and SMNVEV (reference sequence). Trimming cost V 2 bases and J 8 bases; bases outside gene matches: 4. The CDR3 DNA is TGTGCCAGCAGTTTAGGCGGGGGGGCTTACATTCAGTACTTC. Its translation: CASSLGGGAYIQYF.

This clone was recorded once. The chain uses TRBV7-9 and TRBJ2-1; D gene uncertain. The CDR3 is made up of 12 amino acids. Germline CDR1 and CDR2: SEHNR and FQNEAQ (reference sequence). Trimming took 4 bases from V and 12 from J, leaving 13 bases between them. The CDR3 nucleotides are TGTGCCAGCAGCTCCGCCAGGTTCGGGCAGTTCTTC. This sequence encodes CASSSARFGQFF.

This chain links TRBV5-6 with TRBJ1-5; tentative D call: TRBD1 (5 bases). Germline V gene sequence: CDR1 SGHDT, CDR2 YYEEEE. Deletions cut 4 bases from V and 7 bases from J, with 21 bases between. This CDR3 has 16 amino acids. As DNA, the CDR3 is TGTGCCAGCAGCCCAGGATTTGGGCTGGAGGGGCAGCCCCAGCATTTT. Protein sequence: CASSPGFGLEGQPQHF.

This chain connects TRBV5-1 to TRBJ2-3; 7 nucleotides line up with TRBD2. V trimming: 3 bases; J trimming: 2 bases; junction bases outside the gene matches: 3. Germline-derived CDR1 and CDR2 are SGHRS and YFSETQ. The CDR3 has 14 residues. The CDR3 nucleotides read TGCGCCAGCAGCTACCGGGACTACACAGATACGCAGTATTTT. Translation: CASSYRDYTDTQYF.

The CDR3, as DNA: TGTGCCATCAGTGAGTCGTCGGTAGACTATGGCTACACCTTC. This codes for CAISESSVDYGYTF. The J gene is TRBJ1-2, the V gene TRBV10-3; D gene uncertain. CDR1 ENHRY and CDR2 SYGVKD come from the germline V gene. Between the trimmed V and J ends, which lost 0 bases and 3 bases, there was a span of 8 bases. CDR3 length: 14 residues.

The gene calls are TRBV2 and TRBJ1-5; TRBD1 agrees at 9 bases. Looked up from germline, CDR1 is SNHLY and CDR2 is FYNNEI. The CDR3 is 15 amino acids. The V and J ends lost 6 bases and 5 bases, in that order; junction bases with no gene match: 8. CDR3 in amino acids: CASRSGTGIYQPQHF. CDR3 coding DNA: TGTGCCAGCAGGAGTGGGACAGGGATTTATCAGCCCCAGCATTTT.

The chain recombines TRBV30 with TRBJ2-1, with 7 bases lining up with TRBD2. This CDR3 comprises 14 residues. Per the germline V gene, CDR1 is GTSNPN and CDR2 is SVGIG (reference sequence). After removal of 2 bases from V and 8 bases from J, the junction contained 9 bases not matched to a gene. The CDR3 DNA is TGTGCCTGGAGTCTCCCCTCGGGGGGATATGAGCAGTTCTTC. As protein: CAWSLPSGGYEQFF.